The 32 T cell receptor beta chains below all came from one sample that was sequenced in a study of tumor-infiltrating lymphocytes in primary liver carcinoma. Starting from roughly 540 ng of total RNA, TCR beta cDNA was produced with a primer in the constant region. Slightly modified ARM-PCR, run as three nested multiplex PCR rounds, produced the TCR beta libraries. With TRBV1-TRBV30 forward primers and a C-beta reverse primer, the first two PCR rounds were run for 10 to 11 cycles each. TCRdb called the multiplex PCR reads again in MiXCR, with one record for every CDR3 protein. The sample carries more than 90,000 distinct CDR3 sequences, about 67% recorded once. The roughly 17-31 mg bulk tissue piece was not sorted before simultaneous RNA and DNA extraction. Sequencing was carried out using liver tumor tissue from sampling region 2. Stated subset: tumor region T2, inferior pole. The receptors shown here come from an older woman with primary liver carcinoma and hepatitis B virus infection.

The chain joins TRBV11-3 to TRBJ2-1; D possibly matches TRBD1 or TRBD2 (5 bases each). Trimming left V 4 bases short and J 0 bases short, with 10 bases between. This CDR3 is 15 amino acids long. Germline V gene lookup returns CDR1 SGHNT and CDR2 YENEEA. In DNA form, the CDR3 reads TGTGCCAGCAGCTCGGGACCGGTCTCCTACAATGAGCAGTTCTTC. Protein product: CASSSGPVSYNEQFF.

This clonotype was counted ten times or more. This chain joins TRBV5-1 and TRBJ2-2; 13 bases map to TRBD2. J lost 2 bases, V lost 4 bases, and 5 bases had no gene match. Germline V CDR1 and CDR2: SGHRS, YFSETQ. The CDR3 has 17 amino acids. In nucleotides, the CDR3 is TGCGCCAGCAGCCGGACTAGCGGGAGTTCAAACACCGGGGAGCTGTTTTTT. Its protein is CASSRTSGSSNTGELFF.

The chain is built from TRBV2 and TRBJ2-7; D unclear. The germline V gene encodes CDR1 SNHLY and CDR2 FYNNEI. V was cut by 3 bases and J by 0 bases, with 3 bases left in between. The CDR3 extends over 12 amino acids. CDR3 protein: CASSDPSYEQYF. CDR3 bases: TGTGCCAGCAGTGACCCCTCCTACGAGCAGTACTTC.

Comment on this clonotype: This could be a read error, since a much larger clone is one nucleotide away. The chain couples TRBV14 to TRBJ2-1, with a tentative D call TRBD2 (6 bases). The length of the CDR3 is 16 residues. V lost 5 bases, J lost 5 bases, and 19 bases lay in between. Germline lookup yields CDR1 SGHDN and CDR2 FVKESK. The CDR3 loop reads CASSYSAVRTNNEQFF. In DNA form, the CDR3 reads TGTGCCAGCAGCTACTCCGCGGTCAGGACTAACAATGAGCAGTTCTTC.

With respect to this clonotype: At one of its ends the junction is not consistent with the germline gene, which may arise from a read error. The chain is built from TRBV12-3 or TRBV12-4 and TRBJ1-1, with D perhaps TRBD1 (5 bases). This CDR3 has 14 residues. CDR3 in amino acids: CASTWGSFGTEAFF. The CDR3 region has the DNA TGTGCCAGCACCTGGGGCTCATTCGGCACTGAAGCCTTCTTT.

A word on this clonotype: The final CDR3 position lacks the conserved phenylalanine or tryptophan, pointing to a likely read error. The J gene is TRBJ2-7, the V gene TRBV11-2; no clear D gene. V dropped 1 base and J dropped 0 bases, with 7 bases sitting between them. The CDR3 extends over 14 amino acids. Germline CDR1 SGHAT, CDR2 FQNNGV. CDR3 in DNA: TGTGCCAGCAGCTTAGGCGTATCCTCCTACGAGCAGTACTCC. As protein: CASSLGVSSYEQYS.

There are many counts of this clonotype. The chain has TRBV12-3 or TRBV12-4 and TRBJ1-1, with 10 bases lining up with TRBD1. The CDR3 has 15 amino acids. J lost 4 bases, V lost 5 bases, and 7 bases had no gene match. The CDR3 loop reads CASSRQGAMGTEAFF. The CDR3 coding sequence is TGTGCCAGCAGTCGACAGGGGGCGATGGGCACTGAAGCTTTCTTT.

This clonotype has just one count. As the CDR3 is not closed by the conserved phenylalanine or tryptophan, this likely results from a read error. The DNA is left out, because the CDR3 cannot be placed on it with certainty; the CDR3 is given as TCRdb lists it. V usage is TRBV11-2 and J usage is TRBJ1-1. The germline V gene encodes CDR1 SGHAT and CDR2 FQNNGV. The CDR3 contains 13 residues when both ends are counted. CDR3 amino acids: CAGSLVAYGVYVL.

To note about this clonotype: Likely a read error: the CDR3 ends without its conserved phenylalanine or tryptophan. The chain carries TRBV6-1 and TRBJ2-1; 11 bases are shared with TRBD2. V lost 6 bases and J lost 9; bases outside the gene matches: 7. CDR3 length: 14 amino acids. Germline-derived CDR1 and CDR2 are MNHNS and SASEGT. The CDR3 sequence: CASRIAGGPSEQFS. The CDR3 DNA reads TGTGCCAGCAGAATAGCGGGAGGGCCGAGTGAGCAGTTCTCA.

Notes on this clonotype: A read error may account for a junction end that differs from germline. The rearrangement joins TRBV7-3 to TRBJ2-3; D may match TRBD1 or TRBD2 (5 bases each). From germline, CDR1 is SGHTA and CDR2 FQGTGA. The CDR3 is 18 residues long. CDR3 coding DNA: TGTGCCATCAGCAAAAATGGTCGGGGCAGAATCGGAACAGATACGCATTATTTT. It is translated as CAISKNGRGRIGTDTHYF.

This clonotype came up once. Since a much larger clone is just one base distant, this may be a read error. The V and J genes are TRBV5-4 and TRBJ2-3; TRBD2 agrees at 13 bases. The germline V gene has CDR1 SGHNT and CDR2 YYREEE (reference sequence). The CDR3 is 15 residues long. V lost 3 bases to trimming and J lost 7 bases; unmatched junction nucleotides: 5. As DNA, the CDR3 is TGTGCCAGCAGCTGGACTAGCGGGAGAACATATACGCAGTATTTT. Translated, it gives CASSWTSGRTYTQYF.

To note about this clonotype: This may stem from a read error, because a much larger clone lies one nucleotide away. The gene calls are TRBV5-6 and TRBJ1-5; the D is unclear. Germline CDR1 reads SGHDT; CDR2 reads YYEEEE. V shed 4 bases and J shed 1 base, with 9 bases lying between them. This CDR3 spans 14 amino acids. This chain's CDR3 is CASSLGSSNQPQHF. The DNA of the CDR3 is TGTGCCAGCAGCCTAGGGAGCAGCAATCAGCCCCAGCATTTT.

About this clonotype: Compared with germline, one end of the junction differs, possibly owing to a read error. V gene TRBV29-1 combines with J gene TRBJ2-7, with a weak D call TRBD1 (5 bases). CDR1 is SQVTM, CDR2 ANQGSEA, per germline. The CDR3 has 12 residues. The chain's CDR3 is CSFESQGYEQYF. The CDR3 bases are TGCAGCTTTGAAAGTCAGGGCTACGAGCAGTACTTC.

V is TRBV4-2 and J is TRBJ1-5; maybe TRBD1 (5 bases). Trimming left V 6 bases short and J 3 bases short, with 15 bases between. Per the germline V gene, CDR1 is LGHNA and CDR2 is YNFKEQ. The CDR3 is made up of 15 amino acids. The chain's CDR3 is CASRQHMDNNQPQHF. CDR3 DNA: TGTGCCAGCAGGCAACATATGGACAACAATCAGCCCCAGCATTTT.

This clonotype is a singleton in its sample. The DNA for the CDR3 is TGTGCCAGCAGCTTAGACGGGGAGGAAAAACAGTTCTTC. Its translation: CASSLDGEEKQFF. The chain employs TRBV11-1 and TRBJ2-1, with TRBD2 as a possible D gene (6 bases). The CDR3 contains 13 residues. Trimming took off 1 base at V and 13 bases at J, with 14 bases between the two ends. The germline gives CDR1 SGHAT, CDR2 FQDESV (reference sequence).

Remarks on this clonotype: One end of the junction varies from germline; a read error may be responsible. The J gene is TRBJ2-1, the V gene TRBV29-1; either TRBD1 or TRBD2 may supply D (5 bases each). Per germline, CDR1 SQVTM and CDR2 ANQGSEA. The CDR3 spans 14 residues. DNA for the CDR3: TGTAGCGTTGAAGAGGGGACCCCGAGCGATGAGCAGTTCTTC. Translation: CSVEEGTPSDEQFF.

There are many counts of this clonotype. This rearrangement joins TRBV5-4 to TRBJ2-6; D gene unclear. Trimming took 4 bases from V and 2 from J, leaving 4 bases between them. The germline CDR1 and CDR2 sequences are SGHNT and YYREEE (reference sequence). This CDR3 has 13 residues. CDR3 loop: CASSQPGANVLTF. In DNA, the CDR3 is TGTGCCAGCAGCCAACCTGGGGCCAACGTCCTGACTTTC.

V gene TRBV7-2 combines with J gene TRBJ2-5; tentative D call: TRBD2 (6 bases). Germline V lookup: CDR1 SGHTA, CDR2 FQGNSA. V lost 5 bases and J lost 0, with 16 bases in between. This CDR3 contains 16 residues. CDR3 coding DNA: TGTGCCAGCAGCGCACCGGGACTCCCCAACCAAGAGACCCAGTACTTC. Protein sequence: CASSAPGLPNQETQYF.

The chain combines TRBV11-2 with TRBJ2-7; D call uncertain. V was cut by 7 bases and J by 2 bases, with 18 bases left in between. The CDR3 length is 15 residues. Germline loops: CDR1 SGHAT, CDR2 FQNNGV. Written as DNA, the CDR3 is TGTGCCAGCACCGTCGGACGGGCCGCTACCTACGAGCAGTACTTC. This sequence encodes CASTVGRAATYEQYF.

To note about this clonotype: This may arise from a read error, as a much more abundant clone is one base away. V gene TRBV30 combines with J gene TRBJ2-2; 11 bases agree with TRBD2. This CDR3 is 17 amino acids long. Germline V lookup: CDR1 GTSNPN, CDR2 SVGIG (reference sequence). The CDR3 here is CAWSRPETSGVTRELFF. The CDR3, as DNA: TGTGCCTGGAGTCGTCCCGAGACTAGCGGGGTCACCAGGGAGCTGTTTTTT.

Points on this clonotype: Mismatch with germline at one junction end may stem from a read error. V and J are TRBV29-1 and TRBJ2-3, with a weak D call TRBD1 (6 bases). Germline V gene sequence: CDR1 SQVTM, CDR2 ANQGSEA. This CDR3 region has 13 residues. The CDR3 is CSVGGGRTDTRYF. DNA for the CDR3: TGTAGCGTTGGGGGCGGTAGAACAGATACGCGGTATTTT.

V usage is TRBV2 and J usage is TRBJ2-7; 8 bases are a match to TRBD2. The CDR3 extends over 15 amino acids. Germline V CDR1 and CDR2: SNHLY, FYNNEI. V was pared by 3 bases and J by 6 bases, with 10 bases of the junction left unmatched. Here the CDR3 DNA reads TGTGCCAGCAGTGACGCGGGACTAGAATTGAGCGAGCAGTACTTC. It codes for CASSDAGLELSEQYF. The whole variable domain, filled in from reference TRBV2 and TRBJ2-7, reads EPEVTQTPSHQVTQMGQEVILRCVPISNHLYFYWYRQILGQKVEFLVSFYNNEISEKSEIFDDQFSVERPDGSNFTLKIRSTKLEDSAMYFCASSDAGLELSEQYFGPGTRLTVT.

The V call is TRBV20-1, the J call TRBJ2-4; no definite D call. V gave up 5 bases and J gave up 1 base, with 9 bases separating them. The CDR3 is made up of 13 amino acids. Germline CDR1 DFQATT, CDR2 SNEGSKA (reference sequence). DNA of the CDR3: TGCAGTGCTCACGTTATGGCCAAAAACATTCAGTACTTC. It encodes CSAHVMAKNIQYF.

Comments on this clonotype: A junction end diverges from the germline sequence, so it may reflect a read error. The chain is built from TRBV2 and TRBJ2-1; 10 bases align to TRBD2. The CDR3 consists of 12 residues. The germline CDR1 and CDR2 sequences are SNHLY and FYNNEI. The CDR3 coding sequence is TGTGCCAGCAGTCCTTCAAAGCGGGAGGGCCTCTTC. It encodes CASSPSKREGLF.

About this clonotype itself: The conserved phenylalanine or tryptophan is not found at the CDR3 terminus, so this likely reflects a read error. This rearrangement joins TRBV11-3 to TRBJ2-3; no clear D. Germline CDR1 is SGHNT and CDR2 is YENEEA. V was clipped by 1 base and J by 2 bases, with 10 bases between them. This CDR3 has 15 amino acids. DNA of the CDR3: TGTGCCAGCAGCTTAGTACCAGGAGCCACAGATACGCAGTATCTT. Its protein product is CASSLVPGATDTQYL.

There are many counts of this clonotype. This chain uses TRBV6-4 with TRBJ2-1; 12 bases agree with TRBD1. In germline, CDR1 is MRHNA, CDR2 SNTAGT. The CDR3 contains 16 residues. Germline trimming cut 0 bases from V and 8 bases from J; bases unmatched to any gene: 5. CDR3 region: CASSDSGQGAADEQFF. The CDR3 region has the DNA TGTGCCAGCAGTGACTCGGGACAGGGGGCTGCCGATGAGCAGTTCTTC.

This clonotype has a single count. Mismatch with germline at one junction end may stem from a read error. The chain recombines TRBV12-3 or TRBV12-4 with TRBJ2-1, with a weak D call TRBD2 (5 bases). The CDR3 sequence is 15 residues long. CDR3 sequence reads: CASSLGVSSYNGQFF. In nucleotides, the CDR3 is TGTGCCAGCAGTTTGGGAGTGAGTTCCTACAATGGGCAGTTCTTC.

This chain links TRBV7-9 with TRBJ1-2; 9 bases agree with TRBD1. This CDR3 has 15 amino acids. V lost 7 bases, J lost 6 bases, and 12 bases stayed unmatched. Per germline, CDR1 SEHNR and CDR2 FQNEAQ (reference sequence). The CDR3 here is CASNYSRGQGNGYTF. The CDR3 DNA reads TGTGCCAGCAACTACTCCCGGGGACAGGGCAATGGCTACACCTTC.

The V and J genes are TRBV28 and TRBJ1-1; D not certain. CDR1 and CDR2 (germline): MDHEN, SYDVKM. V shed 9 bases and J shed 4 bases, with 18 bases lying between them. This CDR3 region has 14 residues. The DNA of the CDR3 is TGTGCCAGTTGGGTATGGGATGGAGGCACTGAAGCTTTCTTT. Encoded protein: CASWVWDGGTEAFF.

Points on this clonotype: At one of its ends the junction is not consistent with the germline gene, which may arise from a read error. The rearrangement joins TRBV12-3 or TRBV12-4 to TRBJ2-7; D gene unclear. The CDR3 covers 14 residues. CDR3 nucleotide sequence: TGTACCAGCATCAGTGACGCCGGCTCCTACGAGCAGTACTTC. It yields the protein CTSISDAGSYEQYF.

In the case of this clonotype: At one boundary the junction diverges from the germline segment, which might be a read error. This CDR3 reads CVSRTRTRGNNEQFF. The CDR3, as DNA: TGTGTCAGCAGGACCCGGACAAGAGGGAACAATGAGCAGTTCTTC. V is TRBV12-3 or TRBV12-4 and J is TRBJ2-1; tentatively, D is TRBD1 or TRBD2 (5 bases each). The CDR3 sequence is 15 residues long.

This clonotype was observed once. The CDR3 does not close with the conserved phenylalanine or tryptophan, likely indicating a read error. DNA for the CDR3: TGCGCCAGCAGCTTAGTCGGGGAATACCGGAACTCTGAAGCTTTCATT. The encoded protein is CASSLVGEYRNSEAFI. This chain links TRBV11-3 with TRBJ1-1; D is unresolved. The germline V gene encodes CDR1 SGHNT and CDR2 YENEEA. The CDR3 is 16 residues long.